The subject of this entry is one TCR beta chain. The entry originates in a study of blood T cell repertoires in COVID-19. Looking at the study overall: Spain, Italy and the United States supplied samples that represented acute and convalescent COVID-19.

Original processing methods: Estimation of nucleated cell counts relied on the amplification of reference gene primers. Sequencing was performed with immunoSEQ multiplex PCR; in TCRdb, only in-frame clones are kept and a portion is missing. The DNA gave D and trimming, while V, J and clone size come from that table. Here the sample spans about 140,000 clones, approximately 84% being singletons. The CDR3 runs to 13 residues. V was shortened by 3 bases and J by 2 bases, with 8 bases between the two germline ends. Germline V CDR1 and CDR2: MDHEN, SYDVKM. V gene TRBV28 combines with J gene TRBJ2-7; D might be TRBD2 (7 bases). This clonotype was sampled from a woman between 45 and 60 years old with acute COVID-19. The sequencing sample was made of PBMCs or T cells enriched from blood (not recorded which). CDR3 sequence: CASSLRGPYEQYF. The CDR3 bases are TGTGCCAGCAGTTTGCGGGGGCCCTACGAGCAGTACTTC.